Below are 32 T cell receptor beta chains sequenced from a single sample in a study of T cells in Graves' hyperthyroidism and ophthalmopathy. RNA transcripts gave rise to amplified TCR beta CDR3 regions. With the HTBI primer set, the TCR CDR3 went through a first round of RT-PCR. TCRdb reprocessed the multiplex PCR reads via MiXCR and lists one record per CDR3 protein. The sample lists more than 500,000 distinct CDR3 sequences, about 45% seen once, with 15% to 20% in the top ten. The sample taken for sequencing was peripheral blood or thyroid tissue (not recorded which). The receptors stem from an adult woman with Graves' disease, either hyperthyroidism or ophthalmopathy (not recorded which).

Only one count was recorded for this clonotype. The CDR3 spells CASSSTVGRETQYF. CDR3 bases: TGTGCCAGCAGTTCCACAGTCGGGAGGGAGACCCAGTACTTC. The chain recombines TRBV12-3 or TRBV12-4 with TRBJ2-5; TRBD2 agrees at 7 bases. J was trimmed by 5 bases and V by 4 bases; bases with no gene match: 7. CDR3 length equals 14 residues.

A single count supports this clonotype. J is TRBJ1-1 and V is TRBV29-1, with D maybe TRBD1 (5 bases). The CDR3 loop spans 13 amino acids. Germline CDR1 is SQVTM and CDR2 is ANQGSEA. V lost 1 base and J 5 bases, leaving 11 bases between the germline ends. The CDR3 reads CSVEGGVRTEAFF. As DNA, the CDR3 is TGCAGCGTTGAAGGGGGGGTGAGGACTGAAGCTTTCTTT. Full variable domain (outside the CDR3, taken from reference TRBV29-1 and TRBJ1-1): SAVISQKPSRDICQRGTSLTIQCQVDSQVTMMFWYRQQPGQSLTLIATANQGSEATYESGFVIDKFPISRPNLTFSTLTVSNMSPEDSSIYLCSVEGGVRTEAFFGQGTRLTVV.

The rearrangement joins TRBV20-1 to TRBJ2-5; the D gene could be TRBD1 or TRBD2 (6 bases each). Germline V lookup: CDR1 DFQATT, CDR2 SNEGSKA (reference sequence). The CDR3 loop spans 19 amino acids. V was cut by 3 bases and J by 5 bases, with 31 bases left in between. Here the CDR3 DNA reads TGCAGTGCTAGTGGTTTGGGGGGCGGGGCGGCGTCCCGGGGGGAGACCCAGTACTTC. The encoded protein is CSASGLGGGAASRGETQYF.

The gene calls are TRBV7-3 and TRBJ1-2, with 8 bases matching TRBD1. Per the germline V gene, CDR1 is SGHTA and CDR2 is FQGTGA. The CDR3 runs to 12 residues. The J segment lost 7 bases and the V segment lost 6 bases, leaving 4 bases of the junction unmatched. DNA for the CDR3: TGTGCCAGCAGTAACACAGGGGGTGGCTACACCTTC. Encoded protein: CASSNTGGGYTF.

The chain joins TRBV11-2 to TRBJ1-4, with TRBD1 as a possible D gene (6 bases). Germline lookup yields CDR1 SGHAT and CDR2 FQNNGV. The CDR3 covers 13 residues. Trimming pared 4 bases from V and 7 bases from J, leaving 10 bases between. CDR3 loop: CASSSRTAEKLFF. The CDR3 bases are TGTGCCAGCAGCTCCCGGACAGCTGAAAAACTGTTTTTT. Supplemented by reference TRBV11-2 and TRBJ1-4, the full variable domain reads EAGVAQSPRYKIIEKRQSVAFWCNPISGHATLYWYQQILGQGPKLLIQFQNNGVVDDSQLPKDRFSAERLKGVDSTLKIQPAKLEDSAVYLCASSSRTAEKLFFGSGTQLSVL.

The chain links TRBV10-3 to TRBJ1-5, with D maybe TRBD1 (5 bases). Per the germline V gene, CDR1 is ENHRY and CDR2 is SYGVKD. With 8 bases removed from V and 1 base from J, the gap between germline ends came to 6 bases. The length of the CDR3 is 12 residues. The CDR3 DNA reads as TGTGCCATCGGGGCAAGCAATCAGCCCCAGCATTTT. Amino acid sequence: CAIGASNQPQHF.

The chain combines TRBV7-9 with TRBJ2-2; D is possibly TRBD2 (6 bases). The CDR3 extends over 13 amino acids. The ends were cut back, 6 bases at V and 9 bases at J, with 14 bases in the middle. CDR1 is SEHNR and CDR2 is FQNEAQ in the germline V gene (reference sequence). This CDR3 is CASSTGTPRELFF. The CDR3 nucleotides are TGTGCCAGCAGTACCGGGACTCCGCGGGAGCTGTTTTTT.

There are many counts of this clonotype. The rearrangement links TRBV9 to TRBJ1-2, with a tentative D call TRBD1 (6 bases). Germline loops: CDR1 SGDLS, CDR2 YYNGEE. V was trimmed by 6 bases and J by 2 bases, leaving 8 bases between them. The CDR3 loop spans 12 amino acids. In DNA, the CDR3 is TGTGCCAGCAATACAGGGAACTATGGCTACACCTTC. This gives the protein CASNTGNYGYTF.

This clonotype has a count of ten or more. The gene calls are TRBV11-2 and TRBJ2-2; D unclear. The V end lost 2 bases, the J end lost 5 bases, and 6 bases lay between the germline ends. The CDR3 is 13 residues long. Germline V lookup: CDR1 SGHAT, CDR2 FQNNGV. CDR3 in amino acids: CASSLRSTGELFF. The CDR3 coding sequence is TGTGCCAGCAGCTTAAGGTCTACCGGGGAGCTGTTTTTT.

V gene TRBV2 combines with J gene TRBJ2-7, with 8 bases fitting TRBD1. The V and J ends lost 3 bases and 3 bases, in that order; junction bases with no gene match: 1. This CDR3 is built from 13 residues. From germline, CDR1 is SNHLY and CDR2 FYNNEI. The CDR3 spells CASSDRGHYEQYF. The CDR3 DNA sequence: TGTGCCAGCAGTGACAGGGGGCACTACGAGCAGTACTTC.

This clonotype has more than one count but fewer than ten. V and J are TRBV7-9 and TRBJ2-5, with D possibly being TRBD1 or TRBD2 (5 bases each). The CDR3 sequence is 16 residues long. Trimming pared 2 bases from V and 3 bases from J, leaving 16 bases between. Germline V gene data show CDR1 as SEHNR and CDR2 as FQNEAQ (reference sequence). This chain's CDR3 is CASSLRDGSDEETQYF. The CDR3 DNA is TGTGCCAGCAGCTTAAGGGACGGATCGGATGAAGAGACCCAGTACTTC.

The chain couples TRBV20-1 to TRBJ2-7; D is unclear. Per the germline V gene, CDR1 is DFQATT and CDR2 is SNEGSKA (reference sequence). There are 9 residues in the CDR3. Trimming shortened V by 7 bases and J by 3 bases, and 4 bases separated the two germline ends. The CDR3 region has the DNA TGCAGTGGTTACTACGAGCAGTACTTC. Translation gives CSGYYEQYF.

A word on this clonotype: An end of the junction differs from the germline gene, which may be a read error. The rearrangement joins TRBV4-3 to TRBJ2-5; D remains ambiguous. The CDR3 has 13 residues. Per the germline V gene, CDR1 is LGHNA and CDR2 is YSLEER. CDR3 in amino acids: CASSQGPEEIQYF. The CDR3 nucleotides read TGCGCCAGCAGCCAAGGGCCAGAAGAGATCCAGTACTTC.

The chain combines TRBV5-4 with TRBJ2-2; 12 bases align to TRBD2. J gave up 5 bases and V 4 bases, and 6 bases lay outside the gene matches. The CDR3 spans 16 residues. Per germline, CDR1 SGHNT and CDR2 YYREEE (reference sequence). CDR3 loop: CASSGYGLAGTGELFF. As DNA, the CDR3 is TGTGCCAGCAGCGGATATGGACTAGCGGGGACCGGGGAGCTGTTTTTT.

This clonotype was detected ten times or more. DNA of the CDR3: TGTGCCAGCAGTGCTTATAGCGGGACCACGTACGAGCAGTACTTC. Translating gives CASSAYSGTTYEQYF. The chain carries TRBV6-1 and TRBJ2-7, with 8 bases fitting TRBD2. The V gene's germline CDR1 is MNHNS and CDR2 SASEGT. V lost 4 bases, J lost 4 bases, and 9 bases stayed unmatched. There are 15 residues in the CDR3.

The J gene is TRBJ1-2, the V gene TRBV5-3; D is perhaps TRBD1 (6 bases). TRBV5-3 is treated as an ORF (open reading frame) with a function not yet certain. The ends were cut back, 8 bases at V and 3 bases at J, with 14 bases in the middle. The CDR3 is 13 amino acids. The chain's CDR3 is CASTRTVDYGYTF. The DNA of the CDR3 is TGTGCCAGCACTCGGACAGTTGACTATGGCTACACCTTC.

Many counts were recorded for this clonotype. The chain has TRBV15 and TRBJ2-7; 7 bases agree with TRBD1. Trimming removed 3 bases from V and 13 bases from J; junction bases left unmatched: 12. Germline loops: CDR1 LNHNV, CDR2 YYDKDF (reference sequence). The CDR3 loop spans 13 amino acids. This chain's CDR3 is CATSRARQGPHYF. The CDR3, as DNA: TGTGCCACCAGCAGGGCACGACAGGGACCCCATTACTTC.

This clonotype was observed a few times. This may arise from a read error, as a much more abundant clone is one base away. The J gene is TRBJ2-5, the V gene TRBV11-2; 9 bases align to TRBD2. The germline CDR1 and CDR2 sequences are SGHAT and FQNNGV. The CDR3 is made up of 14 amino acids. The CDR3 reads CTSTLAGTQETQYF. In nucleotides, the CDR3 is TGTACCAGCACCCTAGCGGGAACCCAAGAGACCCAGTACTTC.

This clonotype was observed a few times. The genes are TRBV19 and TRBJ2-6, with D perhaps matching TRBD1 or TRBD2 (5 bases each). CDR1 LNHDA and CDR2 SQIVND come from the germline V gene (reference sequence). V was pared by 4 bases and J by 3 bases, with 13 bases between. The CDR3 contains 16 residues. The CDR3 DNA is TGTGCCAGTAGTACGTCCGGGACGGGTGGGGCCAACGTCCTGACTTTC. Its translation: CASSTSGTGGANVLTF. Supplemented by reference TRBV19 and TRBJ2-6, the full variable domain reads DGGITQSPKYLFRKEGQNVTLSCEQNLNHDAMYWYRQDPGQGLRLIYYSQIVNDFQKGDIAEGYSVSREKKESFPLTVTSAQKNPTAFYLCASSTSGTGGANVLTFGAGSRLTVL.

This clonotype was seen only a few times. A much more abundant neighbour one base away suggests this may be a read error. This chain connects TRBV28 to TRBJ2-7, with D unclear. Germline V CDR1 and CDR2: MDHEN, SYDVKM. The germline V and J ends were trimmed by 6 bases and 2 bases, with 11 bases remaining between them. The CDR3 covers 13 residues. CDR3 sequence reads: CASSFRVAYEQYF. CDR3 nucleotides: TGTGCCAGCAGCTTCCGGGTGGCCTACGAGCAGTACTTC.

This clonotype was detected ten times or more. The rearrangement links TRBV5-6 to TRBJ2-5; 7 nucleotides agree with TRBD1. The ends lost 4 bases at V and 1 base at J; junction bases unmatched: 4. This CDR3 comprises 14 residues. The V gene's germline CDR1 is SGHDT and CDR2 YYEEEE. The CDR3 bases are TGTGCCAGCAGCGGGGGACAGCTCCAAGAGACCCAGTACTTC. Translating gives CASSGGQLQETQYF.

The chain employs TRBV7-2 and TRBJ2-7, with 10 nucleotides matching TRBD1. The CDR3 is made up of 14 amino acids. Germline CDR1 reads SGHTA; CDR2 reads FQGNSA. V lost 3 bases, J lost 5 bases, and 4 bases stayed unmatched. CDR3 sequence: CASSLDRGMHEQYF. CDR3 sequence (DNA): TGTGCCAGCAGCTTGGACAGGGGGATGCACGAGCAGTACTTC.

The sample holds one count of this clonotype. The chain joins TRBV4-3 to TRBJ1-2, with D tentatively TRBD1 (5 bases). V lost 0 bases and J 7 bases, leaving 12 bases between the germline ends. The CDR3 spans 14 residues. The germline V gene has CDR1 LGHNA and CDR2 YSLEER. The CDR3 spells CASSQDRGGVGYTF. The DNA for the CDR3 is TGCGCCAGCAGCCAAGATCGTGGAGGGGTTGGCTACACCTTC.

Concerning this clonotype itself: Because the CDR3 is missing its conserved closing phenylalanine or tryptophan, this is likely a read error. J is TRBJ1-1 and V is TRBV7-9, with D uncertain. This CDR3 is built from 17 residues. The germline V gene has CDR1 SEHNR and CDR2 FQNEAQ (reference sequence). Trimming cost V 1 base and J 5 bases, with 20 bases left between them. The CDR3 here is CASSLVPVYGSSTEAFS. For the CDR3, the DNA is TGTGCCAGCAGCTTAGTACCCGTCTATGGCAGCTCGACTGAAGCTTTCTCT.

The rearrangement uses TRBV7-9 and TRBJ1-1; a possible D gene is TRBD1 (6 bases). The CDR3 consists of 13 residues. V dropped 6 bases and J dropped 5 bases, with 13 bases sitting between them. The V gene's germline CDR1 is SEHNR and CDR2 FQNEAQ (reference sequence). DNA of the CDR3: TGTGCCAGCAGTCGGACAGTGGCTACTGAAGCTTTCTTT. This sequence encodes CASSRTVATEAFF.

As regards this clonotype: In this CDR3 the conserved last residue, phenylalanine or tryptophan, is missing, so a read error is likely. V and J are TRBV29-1 and TRBJ1-1; D is undetermined. V lost 2 bases and J lost 4, with 5 bases in between. The CDR3 is 11 amino acids. Germline CDR1 is SQVTM and CDR2 is ANQGSEA. The CDR3, as DNA: TGCAGCGTTGAACCCGTCACTGAAGCTTTCCTT. This codes for CSVEPVTEAFL.

The chain recombines TRBV2 with TRBJ2-5; tentative D call: TRBD2 (7 bases). The V and J ends lost 4 bases and 5 bases respectively, with 17 bases between them. The CDR3 is 15 amino acids. From germline, CDR1 is SNHLY and CDR2 FYNNEI. The CDR3 sequence: CASSGPGGRGETQYF. In DNA, the CDR3 is TGTGCCAGCAGTGGCCCCGGGGGGCGAGGGGAGACCCAGTACTTC.

The chain employs TRBV7-2 and TRBJ1-5; TRBD1 agrees at 7 bases. This CDR3 spans 12 amino acids. V lost 5 bases to trimming and J lost 9 bases; unmatched junction nucleotides: 4. CDR1 and CDR2 (germline): SGHTA, FQGNSA. CDR3: CASSPGGPPQHF. CDR3 bases: TGTGCCAGCAGCCCAGGGGGTCCGCCCCAGCATTTT. Full variable domain (rest looked up from reference TRBV7-2 and TRBJ1-5): GAGVSQSPSNKVTEKGKDVELRCDPISGHTALYWYRQSLGQGLEFLIYFQGNSAPDKSGLPSDRFSAERTGGSVSTLTIQRTQQEDSAVYLCASSPGGPPQHFGDGTRLSIL.

The CDR3 DNA is TGTGCCATCGGGGCGGGAGAGGCCGAGCAGTACTTC. This encodes CAIGAGEAEQYF. The V gene is TRBV10-3, the J gene TRBJ2-7; TRBD2 matches at 7 bases. This CDR3 is 12 amino acids long. CDR1 and CDR2 from the germline V gene are ENHRY and SYGVKD. With V trimmed by 8 bases and J by 6 bases, 7 bases remained unmatched.

The table lists this clonotype with a few counts. The rearrangement links TRBV28 to TRBJ1-3; D gene unclear. V lost 4 bases and J 0 bases, leaving 10 bases between the germline ends. The CDR3 runs 15 residues. Germline-derived CDR1 and CDR2 are MDHEN and SYDVKM. CDR3 region: CASSYPSRSGNTIYF. The CDR3 nucleotides read TGTGCCAGCAGTTATCCCTCCCGCTCTGGAAACACCATATATTTT.

The chain is built from TRBV10-3 and TRBJ2-6; TRBD2 matches 8 bases. CDR3 length: 17 amino acids. CDR1 and CDR2 from the germline V gene are ENHRY and SYGVKD. Trimming removed 8 bases from V and 0 bases from J; junction bases left unmatched: 9. This CDR3 is CAIRSSGGISGANVLTF. CDR3 nucleotide sequence: TGTGCCATCCGGAGCTCGGGAGGGATCTCTGGGGCCAACGTCCTGACTTTC.

This clonotype has a count of ten or more. The chain employs TRBV10-3 and TRBJ1-1; unclear D gene. Trimming cost V 4 bases and J 2 bases, with 5 bases left between them. From germline, CDR1 is ENHRY and CDR2 SYGVKD. This CDR3 contains 12 residues. Here the CDR3 DNA reads TGTGCCATCAGTGGTAAAAACACTGAAGCTTTCTTT. Amino acids: CAISGKNTEAFF.